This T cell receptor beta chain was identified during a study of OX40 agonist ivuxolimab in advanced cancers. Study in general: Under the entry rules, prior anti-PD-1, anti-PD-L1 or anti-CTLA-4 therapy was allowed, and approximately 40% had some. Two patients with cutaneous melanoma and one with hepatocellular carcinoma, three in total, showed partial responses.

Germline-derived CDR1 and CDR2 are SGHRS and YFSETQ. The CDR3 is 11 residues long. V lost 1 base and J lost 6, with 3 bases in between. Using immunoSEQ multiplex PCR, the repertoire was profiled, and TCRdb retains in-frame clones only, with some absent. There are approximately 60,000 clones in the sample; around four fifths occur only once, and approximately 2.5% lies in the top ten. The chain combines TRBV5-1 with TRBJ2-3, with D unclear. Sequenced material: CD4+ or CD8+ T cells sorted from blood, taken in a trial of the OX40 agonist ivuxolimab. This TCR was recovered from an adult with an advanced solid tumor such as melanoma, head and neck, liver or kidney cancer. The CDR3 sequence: CASSLLDTQYF. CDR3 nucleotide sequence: TGCGCCAGCAGCTTGTTGGATACGCAGTATTTT. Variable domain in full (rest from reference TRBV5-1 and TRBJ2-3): KAGVTQTPRYLIKTRGQQVTLSCSPISGHRSVSWYQQTPGQGLQFLFEYFSETQRNKGNFPGRFSGRQFSNSRSEMNVSTLELGDSALYLCASSLLDTQYFGPGTRLTVL.